Following are 27 T cell receptor beta chains from one sample sequenced in a study of cytomegalovirus exposure and HLA in healthy donors. PCR involved 60 Vbeta and 13 Jbeta primers. The data were produced by immunoSEQ multiplex PCR, yet TCRdb's version contains in-frame clones alone and is incomplete. Of some 150,000 clones detected, roughly 74% appear once; the ten largest clones hold about 3.5%. The sample consisted of PBMCs. The source of these receptors is a man aged 35-49 years in good health and CMV-seronegative.

This clone has more than one count but fewer than ten. The chain is built from TRBV27 and TRBJ1-2; the D is unclear. Trimming took off 2 bases at V and 2 bases at J, with 12 bases between the two ends. The CDR3 contains 15 residues. Germline V lookup: CDR1 MNHEY, CDR2 SMNVEV (reference sequence). The CDR3 nucleotides read TGTGCCAGCAGTTTACGGCGGGGAGCGAACTATGGCTACACCTTC. This encodes CASSLRRGANYGYTF.

This rearrangement joins TRBV5-1 to TRBJ2-1; 9 positions agree with TRBD1. Germline CDR1 is SGHRS and CDR2 is YFSETQ. The CDR3 runs 14 residues. V lost 4 bases to trimming and J lost 7 bases; unmatched junction nucleotides: 6. Written as DNA, the CDR3 is TGCGCCAGCAGCCCCAGACAGGGGGTTAATGAGCAGTTCTTC. Translation gives CASSPRQGVNEQFF. The variable domain in full, with the rest retrieved from reference TRBV5-1 and TRBJ2-1, is KAGVTQTPRYLIKTRGQQVTLSCSPISGHRSVSWYQQTPGQGLQFLFEYFSETQRNKGNFPGRFSGRQFSNSRSEMNVSTLELGDSALYLCASSPRQGVNEQFFGPGTRLTVL.

This chain uses TRBV28 with TRBJ1-1, with D perhaps matching TRBD1 (6 bases). Trimming left V 8 bases short and J 11 bases short, with 18 bases between. In germline, CDR1 is MDHEN, CDR2 SYDVKM. CDR3 length: 12 residues. The CDR3 DNA follows: TGTGCCAGCGGCCCAAGGGGACAAGCCGCTTTCTTT. Its translation: CASGPRGQAAFF.

The chain is built from TRBV7-9 and TRBJ1-5; D is uncertain. Per the germline V gene, CDR1 is SEHNR and CDR2 is FQNEAQ (reference sequence). V gave up 5 bases and J gave up 5 bases, with 13 bases separating them. This CDR3 comprises 14 residues. DNA of the CDR3: TGTGCCAGCAGCAGTGGACGGGGTGATCAGCCCCAGCATTTT. Its translation is CASSSGRGDQPQHF.

The chain joins TRBV7-8 to TRBJ1-1, with D hard to call. Per the germline V gene, CDR1 is SGHVS and CDR2 is FQNEAQ. The CDR3 has 17 amino acids. Between the trimmed V and J ends, which lost 5 bases and 1 base, there was a span of 20 bases. Here the CDR3 DNA reads TGTGCCAGCAGCGAGAGGGCCGGGATCACCGCGAACACTGAAGCTTTCTTT. Translated: CASSERAGITANTEAFF.

The V call is TRBV5-1, the J call TRBJ1-3, with 9 nucleotides matching TRBD1. CDR3 length equals 13 residues. V lost 3 bases to trimming and J lost 13 bases; unmatched junction nucleotides: 8. CDR1 is SGHRS, CDR2 YFSETQ, per germline. The CDR3 nucleotides read TGCGCCAGCAGCTCCTGGACAGGGGAGGCTATATATTTT. Residues: CASSSWTGEAIYF. The variable domain in full, with the rest retrieved from reference TRBV5-1 and TRBJ1-3, is KAGVTQTPRYLIKTRGQQVTLSCSPISGHRSVSWYQQTPGQGLQFLFEYFSETQRNKGNFPGRFSGRQFSNSRSEMNVSTLELGDSALYLCASSSWTGEAIYFGEGSWLTVV.

The chain is built from TRBV9 and TRBJ2-2, with 9 positions matching TRBD2. Unmatched junction bases numbered 8, after V lost 3 bases and J lost 5 bases. The CDR3 covers 16 residues. The V gene's germline CDR1 is SGDLS and CDR2 YYNGEE. CDR3 residues: CASSDVTSGRTGELFF. The CDR3 DNA reads TGTGCCAGCAGCGACGTAACTAGCGGGCGGACCGGGGAGCTGTTTTTT. The full variable domain, with the rest looked up from reference TRBV9 and TRBJ2-2, is DSGVTQTPKHLITATGQRVTLRCSPRSGDLSVYWYQQSLDQGLQFLIQYYNGEERAKGNILERFSAQQFPDLHSELNLSSLELGDSALYFCASSDVTSGRTGELFFGEGSRLTVL.

This clone was observed a single time. This sequence joins TRBV19 and TRBJ1-5; D is uncertain. Deletions cut 0 bases from V and 6 bases from J, with 12 bases between. This CDR3 has 15 residues. The V gene's germline CDR1 is LNHDA and CDR2 SQIVND (reference sequence). Here the CDR3 DNA reads TGTGCCAGTAGTATAGATTCTGGTAGTAGTCAGCCCCAGCATTTT. Translation: CASSIDSGSSQPQHF.

This clone has a single count. V usage is TRBV7-9 and J usage is TRBJ2-3, with a weak D call TRBD1 (6 bases). Trimming removed 4 bases from V and 2 bases from J, with 16 bases in between. The germline V gene encodes CDR1 SEHNR and CDR2 FQNEAQ (reference sequence). CDR3 length: 16 amino acids. The CDR3 here is CASSSAHRAPTDTQYF. The DNA of the CDR3 is TGTGCCAGCAGCTCGGCCCACAGGGCACCCACAGATACGCAGTATTTT.

This clone was found once. The genes are TRBV19 and TRBJ1-2; D call uncertain. V lost 7 bases, J lost 3 bases, and 15 bases lay in between. Per the germline V gene, CDR1 is LNHDA and CDR2 is SQIVND (reference sequence). The CDR3 is 14 amino acids. The CDR3 DNA reads as TGTGCCAGTACCCCGGCGCTAAGCGACTATGGCTACACCTTC. This codes for CASTPALSDYGYTF.

This clone was seen only once. The chain combines TRBV18 with TRBJ2-4; 7 nucleotides line up with TRBD2. After removal of 2 bases from V and 4 bases from J, the junction contained 5 bases not matched to a gene. This CDR3 is built from 15 residues. Germline V CDR1 and CDR2: KGHSH, LQKENI. The CDR3: CASSPFGGEKNIQYF. Written as DNA, the CDR3 is TGTGCCAGCTCACCATTTGGGGGGGAAAAAAACATTCAGTACTTC.

The rearrangement uses TRBV5-1 and TRBJ2-1; D may be TRBD1 (6 bases). The germline CDR1 and CDR2 sequences are SGHRS and YFSETQ. The CDR3 consists of 13 residues. Trimming took 3 bases from V and 5 from J, leaving 9 bases between them. This CDR3 reads CASSSDSNNEQFF. CDR3 nucleotide sequence: TGCGCCAGCAGCTCGGACAGTAACAATGAGCAGTTCTTC. The full variable domain, its missing parts supplied by reference TRBV5-1 and TRBJ2-1, is KAGVTQTPRYLIKTRGQQVTLSCSPISGHRSVSWYQQTPGQGLQFLFEYFSETQRNKGNFPGRFSGRQFSNSRSEMNVSTLELGDSALYLCASSSDSNNEQFFGPGTRLTVL.

V and J are TRBV10-3 and TRBJ2-7; 9 bases are a match to TRBD2. The CDR3 totals 14 residues. Germline V lookup: CDR1 ENHRY, CDR2 SYGVKD. J lost 6 bases, V lost 3 bases, and 6 bases had no gene match. CDR3 loop: CAISDSGGTSEQYF. Here the CDR3 DNA reads TGTGCCATCAGTGACAGCGGGGGGACTTCCGAGCAGTACTTC.

This clone was counted a few times. The chain uses TRBV11-2 and TRBJ1-4, with TRBD1 identical over 7 bases. V gave up 4 bases and J gave up 3 bases; unmatched junction bases: 11. CDR3 length equals 17 residues. Germline-derived CDR1 and CDR2 are SGHAT and FQNNGV. This chain's CDR3 is CASSSLRDRTSNEKLFF. Here the CDR3 DNA reads TGTGCCAGCAGCTCGCTCCGGGACAGAACTTCTAATGAAAAACTGTTTTTT.

The chain employs TRBV7-8 and TRBJ2-5; unclear D gene. Germline CDR1 SGHVS, CDR2 FQNEAQ. V lost 2 bases and J lost 5, with 9 bases in between. This CDR3 region has 13 residues. For the CDR3, the DNA is TGTGCCAGCAGCTTAATGAGCCCCGAGACCCAGTACTTC. This translates into CASSLMSPETQYF.

The J gene is TRBJ2-2, the V gene TRBV5-4; D remains ambiguous. The germline V gene has CDR1 SGHNT and CDR2 YYREEE (reference sequence). V was cut by 2 bases and J by 4 bases, with 12 bases left in between. The CDR3 covers 15 residues. The CDR3, as DNA: TGTGCCAGCAGCTTTTGGTCCGGGTTCACCGGGGAGCTGTTTTTT. Translated, it gives CASSFWSGFTGELFF.

About this clone itself: At one end, the junction sequence differs from germline, possibly due to a read error. The same CDR3 also results from other DNA sequences found in this sample. This sequence joins TRBV9 and TRBJ2-1; the match to TRBD2 covers 10 bases. The CDR3 covers 15 residues. Germline values: CDR1 SGDLS, CDR2 YYNGEE. The CDR3 nucleotides are TGTGCCAGCAGCGAGCGGGGGGGCGGGTACAATGAACAGTTCTTC. Amino acid sequence: CASSERGGGYNEQFF.

This clone occurred once. The genes are TRBV7-9 and TRBJ2-1, with 8 bases that match TRBD2. The CDR3 is made up of 15 amino acids. CDR1 is SEHNR and CDR2 is FQNEAQ in the germline V gene (reference sequence). Trimming cost V 5 bases and J 8 bases; bases outside gene matches: 11. The CDR3 loop is CASSAASGPRDEQFF. The DNA of the CDR3 is TGTGCCAGCAGCGCCGCTAGCGGGCCGAGGGATGAGCAGTTCTTC.

The gene calls are TRBV19 and TRBJ1-6, with 8 bases lining up with TRBD1. Germline lookup yields CDR1 LNHDA and CDR2 SQIVND (reference sequence). V shed 1 base and J 6 bases; nucleotides not matched to a gene: 5. The CDR3 runs 16 residues. The CDR3 region has the DNA TGTGCCAGTAGTATAGTTGACACAGGGGGTAATTCACCCCTCCACTTT. It translates to CASSIVDTGGNSPLHF. The full variable domain, in which reference TRBV19 and TRBJ1-6 provide the parts outside the CDR3, is DGGITQSPKYLFRKEGQNVTLSCEQNLNHDAMYWYRQDPGQGLRLIYYSQIVNDFQKGDIAEGYSVSREKKESFPLTVTSAQKNPTAFYLCASSIVDTGGNSPLHFGNGTRLTVT.

The chain couples TRBV10-2 to TRBJ1-4; perhaps TRBD1 as D (6 bases). CDR1 and CDR2 (germline): WSHSY, SAAADI. This CDR3 region has 14 residues. V was pared by 6 bases and J by 0 bases, with 8 bases between. CDR3 loop: CASRRTATNEKLFF. CDR3 coding DNA: TGCGCCAGCAGAAGGACAGCAACTAATGAAAAACTGTTTTTT.

J is TRBJ1-3 and V is TRBV7-8; 7 bases map to TRBD1. Losses at the gene ends were 1 base for V and 3 bases for J; bases not matched to a gene: 9. The germline gives CDR1 SGHVS, CDR2 FQNEAQ. This CDR3 region has 17 residues. The CDR3 spells CASSLVTQGLFGNTIYF. In nucleotides, the CDR3 is TGTGCCAGCAGCTTAGTAACACAGGGGTTGTTTGGAAACACCATATATTTT.

The rearrangement links TRBV6-5 to TRBJ2-3; 8 bases line up with TRBD2. Germline-derived CDR1 and CDR2 are MNHEY and SVGAGI. V shed 4 bases, J shed 2 bases, and the junction held 5 bases outside the gene matches. The length of the CDR3 is 15 residues. CDR3 DNA: TGTGCCAGCAGTTGGTTGCGGGGGGACACAGATACGCAGTATTTT. It encodes CASSWLRGDTDTQYF.

This clone was counted a single time. V gene TRBV5-1 combines with J gene TRBJ2-7; 8 bases are a match to TRBD1. This CDR3 contains 13 residues. V lost 3 bases to trimming and J lost 5 bases; unmatched junction nucleotides: 4. Germline values: CDR1 SGHRS, CDR2 YFSETQ. Written as DNA, the CDR3 is TGCGCCAGCAGCTCCCAGGGGGCCGACGAGCAGTACTTC. It codes for CASSSQGADEQYF.

The V call is TRBV30, the J call TRBJ1-1, with TRBD1 as a possible D gene (5 bases). The CDR3 runs to 13 residues. The V gene lost 1 base and the J gene lost 3 bases, with 9 bases spanning the gap. Per germline, CDR1 GTSNPN and CDR2 SVGIG (reference sequence). The DNA for the CDR3 is TGTGCCTGGAGTGAGCAGGGTGACACTGAAGCTTTCTTT. This encodes CAWSEQGDTEAFF.

This clone was seen a few times. The chain uses TRBV7-9 and TRBJ2-7; D is undetermined. Per germline, CDR1 SEHNR and CDR2 FQNEAQ (reference sequence). The CDR3 extends over 11 amino acids. Trimming shortened V by 5 bases and J by 2 bases, and 4 bases separated the two germline ends. Here the CDR3 DNA reads TGTGCCAGCAGCCCAGCCTACGAGCAGTACTTC. Translated, it gives CASSPAYEQYF.

In DNA, the CDR3 is TGTGCCAGCAGTTTGAGGCAGTACAATGAGCAGTTCTTC. Translation gives CASSLRQYNEQFF. The chain has TRBV6-5 and TRBJ2-1, with unresolved D. CDR1 and CDR2 (germline): MNHEY, SVGAGI. With 4 bases removed from V and 4 bases from J, the gap between germline ends came to 8 bases. The CDR3 consists of 13 residues.

V is TRBV5-1 and J is TRBJ2-4, with a possible D match to TRBD1 (6 bases). Per the germline V gene, CDR1 is SGHRS and CDR2 is YFSETQ. V lost 4 bases to trimming and J lost 0 bases, with 14 bases between them. This CDR3 is built from 16 residues. As DNA, the CDR3 is TGCGCCAGCAGCCCTACAGGACAGCTAGCCAAAAACATTCAGTACTTC. This encodes CASSPTGQLAKNIQYF. Variable domain in full (rest from reference TRBV5-1 and TRBJ2-4): KAGVTQTPRYLIKTRGQQVTLSCSPISGHRSVSWYQQTPGQGLQFLFEYFSETQRNKGNFPGRFSGRQFSNSRSEMNVSTLELGDSALYLCASSPTGQLAKNIQYFGAGTRLSVL.